The sequence of this T cell receptor (beta chain) was determined in a study of cytomegalovirus exposure and HLA in healthy donors. Study observations and caveats: Upon later analysis, TCR association rates were observed to vary by HLA locus, being highest for DRB1 and lowest for HLA-C. It emerged from a later analysis that several of the most significant clusters appeared to be linked to common viral pathogens.

This clone was observed a few times. No antigen is known for it. Primers included in the PCR were 60 Vbeta and 13 Jbeta primers. This table comes from immunoSEQ multiplex PCR, and its TCRdb copy is limited to in-frame clones, with some not included. The sample has some 200,000 clones; around 80% are singletons. The V end was cut by 1 base, the J end by 2 bases, with 9 bases between. The germline V gene encodes CDR1 MGHRA and CDR2 YSYEKL. This CDR3 comprises 15 residues. Sequencing was performed on PBMCs. This sequence joins TRBV4-1 and TRBJ1-3; D is unresolved. This sequence originates from a girl aged 2-10 years in good health and CMV-seronegative. The CDR3 reads CASSQVPVPGNTIYF. As DNA, the CDR3 is TGCGCCAGCAGCCAAGTACCGGTCCCTGGAAACACCATATATTTT.